Listed here are 17 T cell receptor beta chains from one sample, sequenced in a study of cytomegalovirus exposure and HLA in healthy donors. In the PCR, 60 Vbeta and 13 Jbeta primers were used. Sequenced by immunoSEQ multiplex PCR; TCRdb stores in-frame clones only, minus some. The sample has about 110,000 clones, 69% seen once. Specimen: PBMCs. These receptors were taken from a man aged 30 to 45 in good health and CMV-seronegative.

The J gene is TRBJ2-1, the V gene TRBV19; 7 bases are shared with TRBD2. Per the germline V gene, CDR1 is LNHDA and CDR2 is SQIVND (reference sequence). Unmatched junction bases numbered 9, after V lost 1 base and J lost 3 bases. The CDR3 extends over 17 amino acids. CDR3 nucleotide sequence: TGTGCCAGTAGTATAGGGGCGGCGGGAGTTGTCTACAATGAGCAGTTCTTC. It yields the protein CASSIGAAGVVYNEQFF.

This clone occurred once. This sequence joins TRBV7-9 and TRBJ2-7; 13 positions match TRBD2. Germline trimming cut 5 bases from V and 6 bases from J; bases unmatched to any gene: 4. The CDR3 has 14 residues. In germline, CDR1 is SEHNR, CDR2 FQNEAQ (reference sequence). The CDR3 DNA reads TGTGCCAGCAGCCTGGGACTAGCGGGAAGCGAGCAGTACTTC. This translates into CASSLGLAGSEQYF. The whole variable domain, filled in from reference TRBV7-9 and TRBJ2-7, reads DTGVSQNPRHKITKRGQNVTFRCDPISEHNRLYWYRQTLGQGPEFLTYFQNEAQLEKSRLLSDRFSAERPKGSFSTLEIQRTEQGDSAMYLCASSLGLAGSEQYFGPGTRLTVT.

The V and J genes are TRBV6-6 and TRBJ1-2; perhaps TRBD1 as D (6 bases). Trimming left V 5 bases short and J 4 bases short, with 14 bases between. The germline CDR1 and CDR2 sequences are MNHNY and SVGAGI (reference sequence). There are 14 residues in the CDR3. CDR3 nucleotides: TGTGCCAGCAGTGCCACTCAGGGGACCTATGGCTACACCTTC. Translating it yields CASSATQGTYGYTF.

This chain joins TRBV7-2 and TRBJ2-5; 11 nucleotides agree with TRBD2. The better agreement between TRBJ2-7 and the DNA end casts doubt on the J call. CDR3 length: 15 residues. In germline, CDR1 is SGHTA, CDR2 FQGNSA. The CDR3 bases are TGTGCCAGCAGCCTTACTAGCGGGGGAGTCTCCGAGCAGTACTTC. This sequence encodes CASSLTSGGVSEQYF.

The V gene is TRBV4-3, the J gene TRBJ2-2; unclear D gene. Trimming took 9 bases from V and 0 from J, leaving 14 bases between them. The V gene's germline CDR1 is LGHNA and CDR2 YSLEER. The CDR3 sequence is 15 residues long. CDR3 sequence: CASWPGYPNTGELFF. The CDR3, as DNA: TGCGCCAGTTGGCCAGGATACCCGAACACCGGGGAGCTGTTTTTT.

This clone was seen more than once but under ten times. CDR3 amino acids: CASSLALETQYF. CDR3 DNA sequence: TGTGCCAGCAGCTTAGCTCTCGAGACCCAGTACTTC. The gene calls are TRBV11-2 and TRBJ2-5, with no clear D. V shed 1 base and J shed 5 bases, with 5 bases lying between them. The CDR3 covers 12 residues. The V gene's germline CDR1 is SGHAT and CDR2 FQNNGV. The full variable domain, with the rest looked up from reference TRBV11-2 and TRBJ2-5, is EAGVAQSPRYKIIEKRQSVAFWCNPISGHATLYWYQQILGQGPKLLIQFQNNGVVDDSQLPKDRFSAERLKGVDSTLKIQPAKLEDSAVYLCASSLALETQYFGPGTRLLVL.

The rearrangement links TRBV9 to TRBJ2-7, with 9 positions matching TRBD1. CDR1 is SGDLS, CDR2 YYNGEE, per germline. This CDR3 spans 16 amino acids. Trimming cost V 3 bases and J 3 bases; bases outside gene matches: 10. The CDR3 DNA sequence: TGTGCCAGCAGCGCCCGCACAGGGGGCGATGGCTACGAGCAGTACTTC. Its protein product is CASSARTGGDGYEQYF.

This clone was detected only a few times. This chain uses TRBV2 with TRBJ1-2, with D possibly matching TRBD1 (6 bases). The germline V and J ends were trimmed by 7 bases and 8 bases, with 17 bases remaining between them. CDR3 length equals 13 residues. Germline V gene lookup returns CDR1 SNHLY and CDR2 FYNNEI. The CDR3 loop reads CASTGEGGRGYTF. CDR3 DNA: TGTGCCAGCACCGGGGAGGGGGGGAGAGGCTACACCTTC.

The chain has TRBV11-3 and TRBJ2-7, with TRBD1 matching 7 bases. CDR3 length: 17 residues. Trimming cost V 0 bases and J 0 bases; bases outside gene matches: 8. Looked up from germline, CDR1 is SGHNT and CDR2 is YENEEA. The DNA for the CDR3 is TGTGCCAGCAGCTTAGAATCTATACAGGGGAGCTCCTACGAGCAGTACTTC. Translation: CASSLESIQGSSYEQYF.

In nucleotides, the CDR3 is TGTGCCAGCAGCGTAGGGGGTTGGGGGCAAAATGAAAAACTGTTTTTT. Residues: CASSVGGWGQNEKLFF. This chain joins TRBV9 and TRBJ1-4; weak D call: TRBD1 (6 bases). Germline CDR1 reads SGDLS; CDR2 reads YYNGEE. The CDR3 has 16 residues. V shed 0 bases and J shed 5 bases, with 14 bases lying between them.

This clone was observed a handful of times. The rearrangement joins TRBV7-8 to TRBJ2-3; 8 bases fit TRBD1. Germline V gives CDR1 SGHVS, CDR2 FQNEAQ. The CDR3 has 14 amino acids. After removal of 5 bases from V and 3 bases from J, the junction contained 4 bases not matched to a gene. The CDR3 sequence: CASSVNRGTDTQYF. The CDR3 DNA is TGTGCCAGCAGCGTAAACAGGGGGACAGATACGCAGTATTTT.

The rearrangement uses TRBV6-5 and TRBJ2-5; D possibly corresponds to TRBD1 (5 bases). The CDR3 spans 14 residues. Germline V gene sequence: CDR1 MNHEY, CDR2 SVGAGI. The ends were cut back, 6 bases at V and 7 bases at J, with 18 bases in the middle. CDR3 region: CASSHPQGRVTQYF. Here the CDR3 DNA reads TGTGCCAGCAGCCACCCCCAGGGTAGGGTGACCCAGTACTTC.

J is TRBJ2-3 and V is TRBV11-3; a weak D match, TRBD2 (5 bases). This CDR3 spans 15 amino acids. V was clipped by 4 bases and J by 6 bases, with 17 bases between them. Germline assignment: CDR1 SGHNT and CDR2 YENEEA. The CDR3, as DNA: TGTGCCAGCAGCTCCGGTAGTTCGGGGTCGGATACGCAGTATTTT. Protein: CASSSGSSGSDTQYF.

The sample holds one count of this clone. The chain uses TRBV7-9 and TRBJ2-7; 7 bases are a match to TRBD1. CDR3 length equals 16 residues. The V gene's germline CDR1 is SEHNR and CDR2 FQNEAQ (reference sequence). With V trimmed by 1 base and J by 2 bases, 8 bases remained unmatched. CDR3 in amino acids: CASSLGLGQGAYEQYF. Here the CDR3 DNA reads TGTGCCAGCAGCTTAGGTTTAGGGCAGGGGGCCTACGAGCAGTACTTC.

The rearrangement uses TRBV28 and TRBJ1-1; 8 bases fit TRBD1. V was clipped by 6 bases and J by 3 bases; unmatched bases: 9. Germline V CDR1 and CDR2: MDHEN, SYDVKM. This CDR3 has 15 residues. The CDR3 bases are TGTGCCAGCAGACTCGGACAGGGACGGGACACTGAAGCTTTCTTT. Translation: CASRLGQGRDTEAFF. Based on the CDR3 plus reference TRBV28 and TRBJ1-1, the full variable domain is DVKVTQSSRYLVKRTGEKVFLECVQDMDHENMFWYRQDPGLGLRLIYFSYDVKMKEKGDIPEGYSVSREKKERFSLILESASTNQTSMYLCASRLGQGRDTEAFFGQGTRLTVV.

V is TRBV19 and J is TRBJ2-4; the match to TRBD2 covers 8 bases. Trimming at V came to 5 bases and at J to 0 bases, leaving 6 bases not matched to a gene. This CDR3 is 16 amino acids long. Germline V gene data show CDR1 as LNHDA and CDR2 as SQIVND (reference sequence). CDR3 in amino acids: CASSPRLARAKNIQYF. The CDR3 DNA reads as TGTGCCAGTAGTCCTAGACTAGCGAGAGCCAAAAACATTCAGTACTTC. The variable domain in full, with the rest retrieved from reference TRBV19 and TRBJ2-4, is DGGITQSPKYLFRKEGQNVTLSCEQNLNHDAMYWYRQDPGQGLRLIYYSQIVNDFQKGDIAEGYSVSREKKESFPLTVTSAQKNPTAFYLCASSPRLARAKNIQYFGAGTRLSVL.

On this clone: One junction end does not reproduce the germline sequence, and a read error may be involved. V is TRBV6-1 and J is TRBJ1-2; a possible D gene is TRBD1 (5 bases). The germline V gene has CDR1 MNHNS and CDR2 SASEGT. This CDR3 is 11 amino acids long. CDR3 residues: CASGLGQGIAF. For the CDR3, the DNA is TGTGCCAGCGGTCTGGGGCAGGGAATTGCCTTC.